Below are 20 T cell receptor beta chains sequenced from a single sample in a study of T and B cells in COVID-19 patients. TRB rearrangements were amplified by multiplex PCR with BIOMED2 TRB-A/B primers. TCRdb re-analysed the multiplex PCR reads in MiXCR, keeping a single row per CDR3 protein. The table includes roughly 6,000 distinct CDR3 sequences, roughly a third detected once. Blood genomic DNA input for TRB amplification was 250-500 ng. The sample consisted of blood. Source of these receptors: a human donor with active COVID-19.

This clonotype was counted only a few times. CDR3 amino acids: CASYPGGSYEQYF. DNA for the CDR3: TGTGCCTCGTACCCCGGTGGCTCCTACGAGCAGTACTTC. The J gene is TRBJ2-7, the V gene TRBV10-3, with D unclear. Germline V gene sequence: CDR1 ENHRY, CDR2 SYGVKD. Trimming stripped 11 bases from V and 0 bases from J, with 14 bases between. The CDR3 consists of 13 residues.

The J gene is TRBJ1-5, the V gene TRBV6-5, with 8 nucleotides matching TRBD1. V lost 6 bases and J lost 6; bases outside the gene matches: 7. The germline V gene has CDR1 MNHEY and CDR2 SVGAGI. The CDR3 covers 14 residues. The CDR3 DNA follows: TGTGCCAGCAGGTCGACAGGGGAGAGTCAGCCCCAGCATTTT. Translated: CASRSTGESQPQHF.

This chain joins TRBV5-6 and TRBJ2-5; 10 nucleotides agree with TRBD2. The CDR3 consists of 18 residues. J lost 1 base, V lost 0 bases, and 9 bases had no gene match. Germline CDR1 is SGHDT and CDR2 is YYEEEE. The CDR3 DNA sequence: TGTGCCAGCAGCTTGGAGATTCCGGGACTAGCGATCCAAGAGACCCAGTACTTC. Translating it yields CASSLEIPGLAIQETQYF.

The chain is built from TRBV6-6 and TRBJ1-2, with 9 positions matching TRBD1. The CDR3 runs 14 residues. V trimming: 6 bases; J trimming: 6 bases; junction bases outside the gene matches: 8. Germline CDR1 MNHNY, CDR2 SVGAGI (reference sequence). CDR3 in DNA: TGTGCCAGCAGCCGAGGGACAGGGTCTAATGGCTACACCTTC. This gives the protein CASSRGTGSNGYTF.

This chain connects TRBV12-3 or TRBV12-4 to TRBJ2-1; 7 bases map to TRBD1. The CDR3 length is 14 residues. After removal of 5 bases from V and 7 bases from J, the junction contained 8 bases not matched to a gene. The CDR3 reads CASSPRQGRNEQFF. Written as DNA, the CDR3 is TGTGCCAGCAGTCCTAGACAGGGAAGGAATGAGCAGTTCTTC.

This clonotype is judged medium-sized. The J gene is TRBJ2-7, the V gene TRBV5-5; D is tentatively TRBD1 or TRBD2 (5 bases each). Germline V gives CDR1 SGHKS, CDR2 YYEKEE (reference sequence). The CDR3 consists of 15 residues. V lost 4 bases and J 3 bases, leaving 17 bases between the germline ends. The chain's CDR3 is CASSLGVRSGYEQYF. The CDR3 nucleotides are TGTGCCAGCAGCCTGGGGGTGAGGTCAGGCTACGAGCAGTACTTC.

This chain links TRBV7-9 with TRBJ2-7, with D uncertain. Germline CDR1 reads SEHNR; CDR2 reads FQNEAQ (reference sequence). Trimming cost V 2 bases and J 2 bases, with 4 bases left between them. The CDR3 sequence is 12 residues long. CDR3 residues: CASSLSAYEQYF. The CDR3 DNA is TGTGCCAGCAGCTTATCGGCCTACGAGCAGTACTTC.

This clonotype was counted a few times. The rearrangement joins TRBV6-5 to TRBJ2-1, with D unresolved. Looked up from germline, CDR1 is MNHEY and CDR2 is SVGAGI. Trimming stripped 5 bases from V and 0 bases from J, with 14 bases between. The CDR3 sequence is 16 residues long. This CDR3 is CASSQARAGSYNEQFF. CDR3 coding DNA: TGTGCCAGCAGTCAGGCCCGGGCCGGCTCCTACAATGAGCAGTTCTTC.

This clonotype was seen a handful of times. The chain has TRBV5-6 and TRBJ2-5; TRBD1 agrees at 9 bases. Germline V gene lookup returns CDR1 SGHDT and CDR2 YYEEEE. The CDR3 consists of 16 residues. J gave up 0 bases and V 6 bases, and 9 bases lay outside the gene matches. In nucleotides, the CDR3 is TGTGCCAGCAAGTCCGGGACAGGGTTGTACCAAGAGACCCAGTACTTC. This encodes CASKSGTGLYQETQYF.

The chain combines TRBV6-1 with TRBJ2-7; the match to TRBD1 covers 10 bases. Germline CDR1 is MNHNS and CDR2 is SASEGT. The CDR3 totals 15 residues. With 4 bases clipped from V and 3 bases from J, the junction kept 6 bases outside the gene matches. The chain's CDR3 is CASSVRQGADYEQYF. In DNA form, the CDR3 reads TGTGCCAGCAGTGTTAGACAGGGGGCAGACTACGAGCAGTACTTC.

V and J are TRBV4-3 and TRBJ2-1, with D uncertain. Germline-derived CDR1 and CDR2 are LGHNA and YSLEER. CDR3 length equals 16 residues. Trimming removed 1 base from V and 2 bases from J, with 12 bases in between. CDR3: CASSQVGSSTYNEQFF. The CDR3 DNA reads as TGCGCCAGCAGCCAAGTGGGGTCCTCTACCTACAATGAGCAGTTCTTC.

This clonotype is medium-sized. The chain employs TRBV19 and TRBJ2-3; the match to TRBD2 covers 11 bases. This CDR3 is 14 amino acids long. Unmatched junction bases numbered 5, after V lost 7 bases and J lost 5 bases. CDR1 and CDR2 from the germline V gene are LNHDA and SQIVND (reference sequence). CDR3 residues: CASTGTSGVDTQYF. The CDR3 DNA sequence: TGTGCCAGTACGGGGACTAGCGGAGTAGATACGCAGTATTTT.

This clonotype is judged medium-sized (0.01 to 0.1%). The chain links TRBV5-4 to TRBJ2-5; a weak D match, TRBD1 (5 bases). The ends were cut back, 3 bases at V and 3 bases at J, with 12 bases in the middle. Germline CDR1 is SGHNT and CDR2 is YYREEE (reference sequence). CDR3 length: 14 residues. In DNA, the CDR3 is TGTGCCAGCAGCTCTACAGGACGGGAAGAGACCCAGTACTTC. Translation gives CASSSTGREETQYF.

The rearrangement uses TRBV19 and TRBJ1-1; no clear D. The V and J ends lost 8 bases and 0 bases respectively, with 13 bases between them. The germline V gene has CDR1 LNHDA and CDR2 SQIVND (reference sequence). CDR3 length equals 14 residues. CDR3 sequence: CASQRRRMNTEAFF. CDR3 nucleotides: TGTGCCAGTCAGAGGCGTCGGATGAACACTGAAGCTTTCTTT.

The chain employs TRBV19 and TRBJ1-5; tentatively, D is TRBD1 (6 bases). Trimming stripped 3 bases from V and 6 bases from J, with 12 bases between. CDR3 length: 14 residues. Germline V lookup: CDR1 LNHDA, CDR2 SQIVND (reference sequence). The CDR3 spells CASSIFNRAQPQHF. As DNA, the CDR3 is TGTGCCAGTAGTATTTTTAACAGGGCTCAGCCCCAGCATTTT.

The rearrangement joins TRBV4-2 to TRBJ1-1; maybe TRBD1 (5 bases). Germline lookup yields CDR1 LGHNA and CDR2 YNFKEQ. The germline V and J ends were trimmed by 1 base and 0 bases, with 12 bases remaining between them. CDR3 length: 16 residues. This CDR3 reads CASSQVLQAMNTEAFF. The CDR3 coding sequence is TGTGCCAGCAGCCAAGTTCTACAGGCCATGAACACTGAAGCTTTCTTT.

V usage is TRBV6-1 and J usage is TRBJ1-6; no definite D call. Germline-derived CDR1 and CDR2 are MNHNS and SASEGT. This CDR3 is built from 15 residues. V was clipped by 4 bases and J by 3 bases, with 10 bases between them. CDR3 bases: TGTGCCAGCAGTGTGACGGCCCTCTATAATTCACCCCTCCACTTT. It encodes CASSVTALYNSPLHF.

Relative to its sample, this clonotype is medium-sized (0.01 to 0.1%). This chain uses TRBV29-1 with TRBJ2-3; tentative D call: TRBD1 (6 bases). Trimming pared 4 bases from V and 1 base from J, leaving 12 bases between. Germline V gene sequence: CDR1 SQVTM, CDR2 ANQGSEA. CDR3 length equals 14 residues. The CDR3 DNA reads TGCAGCGTTGGAGGGGGAGACGGCACAGATACGCAGTATTTT. Protein: CSVGGGDGTDTQYF.

By its share, this clonotype is medium-sized. The rearrangement uses TRBV15 and TRBJ2-1; D possibly corresponds to TRBD2 (6 bases). Germline V gene data show CDR1 as LNHNV and CDR2 as YYDKDF (reference sequence). Trimming took 8 bases from V and 9 from J, leaving 17 bases between them. The CDR3 is 13 residues long. Written as DNA, the CDR3 is TGTGCCACCGCGTTGGAGGGTAACGGTGAGCAGTTCTTC. Amino acids: CATALEGNGEQFF.

This chain links TRBV7-9 with TRBJ1-2; no definite D call. This CDR3 contains 16 residues. Trimming pared 3 bases from V and 4 bases from J, leaving 18 bases between. CDR1 and CDR2 (germline): SEHNR, FQNEAQ (reference sequence). The CDR3 protein is CASSFSQAETIYGYTF. The DNA of the CDR3 is TGTGCCAGCAGCTTCTCCCAGGCAGAGACAATCTATGGCTACACCTTC.